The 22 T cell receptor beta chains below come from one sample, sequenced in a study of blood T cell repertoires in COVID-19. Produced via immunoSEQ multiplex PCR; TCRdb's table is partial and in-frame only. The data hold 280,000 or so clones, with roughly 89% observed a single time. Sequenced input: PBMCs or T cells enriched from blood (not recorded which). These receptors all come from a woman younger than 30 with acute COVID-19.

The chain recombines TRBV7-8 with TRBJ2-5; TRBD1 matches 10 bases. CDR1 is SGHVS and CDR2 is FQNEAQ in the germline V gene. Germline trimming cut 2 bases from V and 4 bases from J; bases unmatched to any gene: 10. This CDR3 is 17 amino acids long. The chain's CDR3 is CASSLRRPGQGLETQYF. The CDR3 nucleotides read TGTGCCAGCAGCTTACGCAGACCGGGACAGGGGTTAGAGACCCAGTACTTC.

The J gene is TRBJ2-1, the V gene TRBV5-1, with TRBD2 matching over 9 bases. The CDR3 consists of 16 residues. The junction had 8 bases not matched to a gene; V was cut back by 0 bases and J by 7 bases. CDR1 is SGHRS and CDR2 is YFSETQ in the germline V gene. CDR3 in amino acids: CASSLGGASGKNEQFF. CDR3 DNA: TGCGCCAGCAGCTTGGGTGGGGCTAGCGGGAAGAATGAGCAGTTCTTC.

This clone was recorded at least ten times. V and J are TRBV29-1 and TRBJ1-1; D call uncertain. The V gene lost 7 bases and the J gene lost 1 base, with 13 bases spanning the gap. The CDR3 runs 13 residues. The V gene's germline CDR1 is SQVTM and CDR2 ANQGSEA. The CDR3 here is CSAIDSGNTEAFF. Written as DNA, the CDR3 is TGCAGCGCTATAGACTCGGGGAACACTGAAGCTTTCTTT.

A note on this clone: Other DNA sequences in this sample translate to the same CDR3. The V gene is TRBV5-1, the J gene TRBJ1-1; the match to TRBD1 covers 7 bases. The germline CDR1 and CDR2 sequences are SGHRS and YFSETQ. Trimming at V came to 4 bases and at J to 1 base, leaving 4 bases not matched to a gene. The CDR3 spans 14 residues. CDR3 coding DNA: TGCGCCAGCAGCGGCGGACAGGCGAACACTGAAGCTTTCTTT. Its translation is CASSGGQANTEAFF.

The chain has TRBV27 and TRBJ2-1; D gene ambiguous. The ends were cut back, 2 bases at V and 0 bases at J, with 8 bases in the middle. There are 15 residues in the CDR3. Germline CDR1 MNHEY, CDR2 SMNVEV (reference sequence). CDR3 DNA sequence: TGTGCCAGCAGTTTAGCTGCGAGCTCCTACAATGAGCAGTTCTTC. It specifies CASSLAASSYNEQFF.

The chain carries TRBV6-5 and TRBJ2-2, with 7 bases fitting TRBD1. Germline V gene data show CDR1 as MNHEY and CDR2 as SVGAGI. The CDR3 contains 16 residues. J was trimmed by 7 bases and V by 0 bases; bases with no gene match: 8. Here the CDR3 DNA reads TGTGCCAGCAGTTACTCGAGTTTACAGGGGAACGGGGAGCTGTTTTTT. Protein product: CASSYSSLQGNGELFF.

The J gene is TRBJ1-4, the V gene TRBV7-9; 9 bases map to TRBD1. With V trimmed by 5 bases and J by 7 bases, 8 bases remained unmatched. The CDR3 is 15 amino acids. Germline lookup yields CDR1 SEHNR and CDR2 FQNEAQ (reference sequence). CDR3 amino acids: CASSPRTGEGEKLFF. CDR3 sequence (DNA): TGTGCCAGCAGCCCAAGGACAGGGGAGGGTGAAAAACTGTTTTTT.

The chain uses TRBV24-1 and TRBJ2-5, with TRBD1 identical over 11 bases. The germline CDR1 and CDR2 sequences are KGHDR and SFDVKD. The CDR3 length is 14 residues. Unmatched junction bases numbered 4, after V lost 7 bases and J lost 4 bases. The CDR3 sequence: CATSEGQGAETQYF. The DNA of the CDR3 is TGTGCCACCAGCGAAGGACAGGGGGCAGAGACCCAGTACTTC.

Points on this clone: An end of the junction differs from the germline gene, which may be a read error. This chain's CDR3 is CASSDSQSTNEKLFF. Written as DNA, the CDR3 is TGTGCCAGCAGTGACTCTCAGTCAACTAATGAAAAACTGTTTTTT. The chain uses TRBV6-5 and TRBJ1-4; D is unresolved. The germline V gene encodes CDR1 MNHEY and CDR2 SVGAGI. The CDR3 consists of 15 residues.

The CDR3 reads CATSRQAPGNPNTIYF. For the CDR3, the DNA is TGTGCCACCAGCCGCCAAGCCCCCGGGAATCCGAACACCATATATTTT. V gene TRBV15 combines with J gene TRBJ1-3, with D uncertain. CDR1 and CDR2 (germline): LNHNV, YYDKDF (reference sequence). The CDR3 sequence is 16 residues long. The V gene lost 5 bases and the J gene lost 7 bases, with 21 bases spanning the gap.

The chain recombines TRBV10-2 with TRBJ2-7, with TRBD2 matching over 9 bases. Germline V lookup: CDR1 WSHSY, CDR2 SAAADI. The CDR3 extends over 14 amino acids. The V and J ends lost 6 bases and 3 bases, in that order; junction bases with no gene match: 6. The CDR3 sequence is CASRRAREGYEQYF. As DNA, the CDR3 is TGCGCCAGCAGGCGGGCGCGGGAGGGCTACGAGCAGTACTTC.

The CDR3 DNA reads TGTGCCAGCAGACCTCCAGGGAACTCTGGAAACACCATATATTTT. It encodes CASRPPGNSGNTIYF. This chain connects TRBV25-1 to TRBJ1-3; D perhaps matches TRBD1 (5 bases). The CDR3 consists of 15 residues. Germline loops: CDR1 MGHDK, CDR2 SYGVNS. The V end lost 6 bases, the J end lost 0 bases, and 12 bases lay between the germline ends.

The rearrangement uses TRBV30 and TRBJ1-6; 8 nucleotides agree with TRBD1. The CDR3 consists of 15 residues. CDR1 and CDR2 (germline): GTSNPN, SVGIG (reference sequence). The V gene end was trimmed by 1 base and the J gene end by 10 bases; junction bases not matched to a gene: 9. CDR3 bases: TGTGCCTGGAGTGAGGACAGGGTAGGTTGGTCACCCCTCCACTTT. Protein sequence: CAWSEDRVGWSPLHF. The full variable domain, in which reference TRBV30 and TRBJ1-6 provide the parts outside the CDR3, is SQTIHQWPATLVQPVGSPLSLECTVEGTSNPNLYWYRQAAGRGLQLLFYSVGIGQISSEVPQNLSASRPQDRQFILSSKKLLLSDSGFYLCAWSEDRVGWSPLHFGNGTRLTVT.

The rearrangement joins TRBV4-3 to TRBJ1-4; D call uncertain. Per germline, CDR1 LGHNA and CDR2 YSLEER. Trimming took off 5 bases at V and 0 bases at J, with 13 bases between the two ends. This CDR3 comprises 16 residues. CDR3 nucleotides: TGCGCCAGCAGCGCGACGACGGGGACAACTAATGAAAAACTGTTTTTT. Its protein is CASSATTGTTNEKLFF.

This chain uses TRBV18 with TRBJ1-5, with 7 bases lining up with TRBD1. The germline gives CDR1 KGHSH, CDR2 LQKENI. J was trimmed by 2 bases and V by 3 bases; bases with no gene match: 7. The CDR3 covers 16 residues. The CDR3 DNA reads TGTGCCAGCTCACCGACAGGGAATCAGGGCAATCAGCCCCAGCATTTT. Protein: CASSPTGNQGNQPQHF.

The CDR3 loop is CASGLVLLLSNTGELFF. The CDR3 DNA sequence: TGTGCTAGTGGTTTGGTGTTGCTACTATCGAACACCGGGGAGCTGTTTTTT. This sequence joins TRBV12-5 and TRBJ2-2, with no clear D. The ends were cut back, 0 bases at V and 0 bases at J, with 11 bases in the middle. CDR1 LGHNT and CDR2 FRNRAP come from the germline V gene. The CDR3 has 17 residues. The complete variable domain, with remaining parts taken from reference TRBV12-5 and TRBJ2-2, reads DARVTQTPRHKVTEMGQEVTMRCQPILGHNTVFWYRQTMMQGLELLAYFRNRAPLDDSGMPKDRFSAEMPDATLATLKIQPSEPRDSAVYFCASGLVLLLSNTGELFFGEGSRLTVL.

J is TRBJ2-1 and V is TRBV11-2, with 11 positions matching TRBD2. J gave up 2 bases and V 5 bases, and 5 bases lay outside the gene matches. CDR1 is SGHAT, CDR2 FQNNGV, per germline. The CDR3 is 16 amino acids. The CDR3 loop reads CASSRTSGYTYNEQFF. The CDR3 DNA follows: TGTGCCAGCAGCAGGACTAGCGGGTATACCTACAATGAGCAGTTCTTC.

CDR3 amino acids: CATSDSSGGGQPQHF. The CDR3 DNA reads TGTGCCACCAGTGATTCCTCCGGGGGGGGACAGCCCCAGCATTTT. The chain employs TRBV24-1 and TRBJ1-5; D might be TRBD1 (5 bases). Per germline, CDR1 KGHDR and CDR2 SFDVKD. This CDR3 region has 15 residues. Trimming took off 2 bases at V and 7 bases at J, with 14 bases between the two ends.

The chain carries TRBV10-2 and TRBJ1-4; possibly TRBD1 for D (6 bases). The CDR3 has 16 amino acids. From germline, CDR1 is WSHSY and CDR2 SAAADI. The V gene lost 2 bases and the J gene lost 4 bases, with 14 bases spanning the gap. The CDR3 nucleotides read TGCGCCAGCAGTGAGAGGGCAGGGGCCCTTAATGAAAAACTGTTTTTT. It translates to CASSERAGALNEKLFF.

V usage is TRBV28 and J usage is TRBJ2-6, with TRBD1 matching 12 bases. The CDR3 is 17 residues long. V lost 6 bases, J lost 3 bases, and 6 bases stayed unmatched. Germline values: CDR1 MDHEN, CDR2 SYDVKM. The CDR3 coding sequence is TGTGCCAGCAGGACCCGGGACAGGGGGCTTGGGGCCAACGTCCTGACTTTC. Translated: CASRTRDRGLGANVLTF.

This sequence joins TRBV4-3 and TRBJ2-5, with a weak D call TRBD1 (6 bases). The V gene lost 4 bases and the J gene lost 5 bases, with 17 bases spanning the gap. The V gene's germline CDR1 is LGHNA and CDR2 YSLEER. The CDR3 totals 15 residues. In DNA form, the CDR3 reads TGCGCCAGCAGCCGAACTCCGGACAGACAGGAGACCCAGTACTTC. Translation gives CASSRTPDRQETQYF.

In DNA form, the CDR3 reads TGTGCCAGCAGCCAAGATTTACTAGCGGGTTGGGGTGAGCAGTTCTTC. Translating gives CASSQDLLAGWGEQFF. V usage is TRBV3-1 (or the pseudogene TRBV3-2) and J usage is TRBJ2-1, with 9 nucleotides matching TRBD2. CDR3 length: 16 amino acids. Germline loops: CDR1 LGHDT, CDR2 YNNKEL (reference sequence). J gave up 9 bases and V 0 bases, and 9 bases lay outside the gene matches.